A single sample is the source of the 14 T cell receptor beta chains below, sequenced in a study of shared clonotypes between healthy human individuals (dated by TCRdb to 2020 to 2021). Preparation of the library involved the immunoSEQ multiplex PCR assay. The immuneACCESS repertoire file appears here via TCRdb, limited to in-frame rearrangements. These files lack a portion of the clones; in checked studies, under half of the deficit traces to unresolved V genes, and the cause of the others is not known. The sample profile shows 1,500,000 or so clones; approximately 97% of them were found once. The ten largest clones capture roughly 1.2% of the sample. The sample consisted of naive CD4+ T cells sorted from blood. The cell subset or site label, as the study defines it: CD45RA+ positively selected. Receptors were obtained from a man between 25 and 39 years old in good health.

CDR3 DNA: TGTGCCAGCAGCGTAGGTGGACAGCACACCGGGGAGCTGTTTTTT. Amino acid sequence: CASSVGGQHTGELFF. The genes are TRBV9 and TRBJ2-2, with D possibly TRBD1 on 6 matching bases. The germline V gene encodes CDR1 SGDLS and CDR2 YYNGEE. Trimming stripped 0 bases from V and 3 bases from J, with 9 bases between. The CDR3 runs to 15 residues.

CDR3 sequence (DNA): TGTGCCAGCAAAACACTGAGCTCCTACAATGAGCAGTTCTTC. This encodes CASKTLSSYNEQFF. The chain recombines TRBV28 with TRBJ2-1; D unclear. The CDR3 loop spans 14 amino acids. V was trimmed by 7 bases and J by 0 bases, leaving 10 bases between them. CDR1 and CDR2 from the germline V gene are MDHEN and SYDVKM.

The chain joins TRBV10-3 to TRBJ2-2; 9 bases match TRBD2. The germline CDR1 and CDR2 sequences are ENHRY and SYGVKD. This CDR3 is 20 amino acids long. J lost 1 base, V lost 7 bases, and 19 bases had no gene match. The CDR3 bases are TGTGCCATCAAGGGCGGCGGGAGGGCCGGCCCGGGGTGGAACACCGGGGAGCTGTTTTTT. Protein sequence: CAIKGGGRAGPGWNTGELFF.

This chain joins TRBV9 and TRBJ1-4; 8 nucleotides agree with TRBD1. The CDR3 has 14 residues. Germline V gives CDR1 SGDLS, CDR2 YYNGEE. V was clipped by 2 bases and J by 8 bases; unmatched bases: 5. CDR3 nucleotide sequence: TGTGCCAGCAGCGTTAGACAGGGGAACGAAAAACTGTTTTTT. As protein: CASSVRQGNEKLFF.

The V and J genes are TRBV7-8 and TRBJ1-1, with unresolved D. The CDR3 sequence is 13 residues long. CDR1 is SGHVS and CDR2 is FQNEAQ in the germline V gene. V shed 2 bases and J shed 3 bases, with 7 bases lying between them. The DNA of the CDR3 is TGTGCCAGCAGCTTATCGCGGGACACTGAAGCTTTCTTT. Residues: CASSLSRDTEAFF.

In the case of this clone: Other DNA sequences of this sample code for an identical CDR3. V gene TRBV7-9 combines with J gene TRBJ2-7; no clear D gene. V was shortened by 5 bases and J by 0 bases, with 5 bases between the two germline ends. From germline, CDR1 is SEHNR and CDR2 FQNEAQ (reference sequence). CDR3 size: 12 residues. CDR3 coding DNA: TGTGCCAGCAGCCCGCTCTCCTACGAGCAGTACTTC. Encoded protein: CASSPLSYEQYF.

This clone was recorded only once. The chain is built from TRBV14 and TRBJ2-1, with D uncertain. This CDR3 contains 12 residues. The germline V gene encodes CDR1 SGHDN and CDR2 FVKESK. V lost 3 bases and J 4 bases, leaving 4 bases between the germline ends. CDR3 sequence reads: CASSHRYNEQFF. CDR3 bases: TGTGCCAGCAGCCACAGGTACAATGAGCAGTTCTTC. The variable domain in full, with the rest retrieved from reference TRBV14 and TRBJ2-1, is EAGVTQFPSHSVIEKGQTVTLRCDPISGHDNLYWYRRVMGKEIKFLLHFVKESKQDESGMPNNRFLAERTGGTYSTLKVQPAELEDSGVYFCASSHRYNEQFFGPGTRLTVL.

This rearrangement joins TRBV7-3 to TRBJ2-7; 8 bases fit TRBD2. V shed 3 bases and J 2 bases; nucleotides not matched to a gene: 6. The CDR3 has 15 amino acids. Germline CDR1 is SGHTA and CDR2 is FQGTGA. In DNA form, the CDR3 reads TGTGCCAGCAGCTTTGAACCGGGACTAGCCTACGAGCAGTACTTC. Translating it yields CASSFEPGLAYEQYF.

The CDR3 DNA sequence: TGTGCCAGCAGCAGGGGAGCGGGATTAACCTACAATGAGCAGTTCTTC. Its protein product is CASSRGAGLTYNEQFF. J is TRBJ2-1 and V is TRBV7-2, with TRBD2 identical over 7 bases. The CDR3 runs to 16 residues. With 5 bases clipped from V and 2 bases from J, the junction kept 9 bases outside the gene matches. Germline values: CDR1 SGHTA, CDR2 FQGNSA.

About this clone itself: Within the sample, other DNA sequences also encode this same CDR3. V and J are TRBV5-1 and TRBJ1-1; TRBD1 is a possible D gene (5 bases). This CDR3 comprises 13 residues. Trimming pared 5 bases from V and 1 base from J, leaving 9 bases between. Germline V gene data show CDR1 as SGHRS and CDR2 as YFSETQ. CDR3 protein: CASSPTGNTEAFF. In nucleotides, the CDR3 is TGCGCCAGCAGTCCTACAGGGAACACTGAAGCTTTCTTT. Using reference TRBV5-1 and TRBJ1-1 for the parts outside the CDR3, the full variable domain is KAGVTQTPRYLIKTRGQQVTLSCSPISGHRSVSWYQQTPGQGLQFLFEYFSETQRNKGNFPGRFSGRQFSNSRSEMNVSTLELGDSALYLCASSPTGNTEAFFGQGTRLTVV.

CDR3 sequence (DNA): TGTGCCAGCAGTTACTCGTCCAGGACCCCCTACGAGCAGTACTTC. Translated: CASSYSSRTPYEQYF. The chain joins TRBV6-6 to TRBJ2-7; unclear D gene. Germline assignment: CDR1 MNHNY and CDR2 SVGAGI (reference sequence). V was shortened by 0 bases and J by 2 bases, with 11 bases between the two germline ends. CDR3 size: 15 residues.

The chain combines TRBV11-2 with TRBJ1-1; D is possibly TRBD1 (5 bases). This CDR3 spans 14 amino acids. Germline lookup yields CDR1 SGHAT and CDR2 FQNNGV. Trimming left V 3 bases short and J 5 bases short, with 13 bases between. The CDR3 region is CASSFAGRQTEAFF. CDR3 nucleotides: TGTGCCAGCAGCTTCGCAGGGAGACAGACTGAAGCTTTCTTT.

The chain uses TRBV28 and TRBJ2-1; 12 nucleotides align to TRBD2. The J segment lost 4 bases and the V segment lost 2 bases, leaving 9 bases of the junction unmatched. Germline V gives CDR1 MDHEN, CDR2 SYDVKM. CDR3 length equals 18 residues. The CDR3 sequence: CASSLILASGRVYNEQFF. Written as DNA, the CDR3 is TGTGCCAGCAGTTTAATACTGGCTAGCGGGAGGGTTTACAATGAGCAGTTCTTC.

The genes are TRBV6-5 and TRBJ1-5, with a tentative D call TRBD1 (5 bases). The CDR3 totals 13 residues. Per germline, CDR1 MNHEY and CDR2 SVGAGI. Trimming took 6 bases from V and 3 from J, leaving 9 bases between them. CDR3 DNA sequence: TGTGCCAGCAGGGCCGGGACCAATCAGCCCCAGCATTTT. This codes for CASRAGTNQPQHF.